What follows are 28 T cell receptor beta chains derived from one specimen sequenced in a study of response to subunit inactivated influenza vaccine. TCRdb redid the calling of the RT-PCR reads with MiXCR, one entry per CDR3 protein. The sample has about 800,000 distinct CDR3 sequences; roughly 20% are singletons. Here the sequenced sample was PBMCs from blood, taken about 5 days after vaccination. The origin of the receptors is a man aged 45 to 65 who received an inactivated influenza vaccine.

The V and J genes are TRBV4-3 and TRBJ2-1; 14 nucleotides align to TRBD2. The CDR3 runs 18 residues. The V gene end was trimmed by 0 bases and the J gene end by 9 bases; junction bases not matched to a gene: 10. The germline gives CDR1 LGHNA, CDR2 YSLEER. The CDR3 spells CASSQEGARLAGGGEQFF. CDR3 sequence (DNA): TGCGCCAGCAGCCAAGAGGGAGCCCGACTAGCGGGAGGGGGTGAGCAGTTCTTC.

In its sample, this clonotype was seen a few times. The V and J genes are TRBV6-1 and TRBJ2-1; D not resolved. From germline, CDR1 is MNHNS and CDR2 SASEGT. This CDR3 is built from 15 residues. V was clipped by 2 bases and J by 2 bases, with 10 bases between them. For the CDR3, the DNA is TGTGCCAGCAGTGAATCTGGGTTTCCCTACAATGAGCAGTTCTTC. Translating it yields CASSESGFPYNEQFF.

The CDR3 region is CASSPVPRETQYF. The CDR3, as DNA: TGCGCCAGCAGCCCCGTCCCGCGAGAGACCCAGTACTTC. The gene calls are TRBV4-3 and TRBJ2-5, with D uncertain. The germline V gene encodes CDR1 LGHNA and CDR2 YSLEER. The V end was cut by 4 bases, the J end by 4 bases, with 10 bases between. The CDR3 sequence is 13 residues long.

A few counts support this clonotype. This sequence joins TRBV20-1 and TRBJ2-1; either TRBD1 or TRBD2 may fit D (5 bases each). In germline, CDR1 is DFQATT, CDR2 SNEGSKA (reference sequence). The CDR3 spans 13 residues. Trimming left V 6 bases short and J 4 bases short, with 13 bases between. CDR3 loop: CSALPGAYNEQFF. DNA for the CDR3: TGCAGTGCCTTACCCGGGGCATACAATGAGCAGTTCTTC.

The rearrangement joins TRBV7-8 to TRBJ2-1, with TRBD2 matching over 9 bases. The CDR3 is 15 residues long. The ends lost 5 bases at V and 9 bases at J; junction bases unmatched: 11. Germline CDR1 and CDR2: SGHVS and FQNEAQ. The CDR3 here is CASSPVVAGGGEQFF. As DNA, the CDR3 is TGTGCCAGCAGCCCGGTGGTGGCGGGAGGGGGTGAGCAGTTCTTC.

The V gene is TRBV28, the J gene TRBJ2-5, with D perhaps given as TRBD1 or TRBD2 (5 bases each). The CDR3 length is 15 residues. The V gene's germline CDR1 is MDHEN and CDR2 SYDVKM. Deletions cut 7 bases from V and 0 bases from J, with 15 bases between. This CDR3 reads CASTRGGQYQETQYF. CDR3 nucleotides: TGTGCCAGCACTCGGGGCGGGCAGTACCAAGAGACCCAGTACTTC.

The V and J genes are TRBV27 and TRBJ2-7; possibly TRBD1 or TRBD2 for D (5 bases each). V was cut by 5 bases and J by 2 bases, with 13 bases left in between. Germline CDR1 reads MNHEY; CDR2 reads SMNVEV (reference sequence). The CDR3 length is 14 residues. In DNA, the CDR3 is TGTGCCAGCAGTCCGAGCAGAGGGGCCTACGAGCAGTACTTC. Translation: CASSPSRGAYEQYF.

This clonotype has more than one count but fewer than ten. V usage is TRBV5-6 and J usage is TRBJ1-4; D is perhaps TRBD1 (6 bases). CDR1 is SGHDT, CDR2 YYEEEE, per germline. V lost 5 bases and J lost 0, with 8 bases in between. This CDR3 comprises 14 residues. Written as DNA, the CDR3 is TGTGCCAGCAGTACAGGGACAACTAATGAAAAACTGTTTTTT. Protein product: CASSTGTTNEKLFF.

This chain uses TRBV4-2 with TRBJ1-2, with TRBD1 as a possible D gene (5 bases). The V gene's germline CDR1 is LGHNA and CDR2 YNFKEQ. V dropped 2 bases and J dropped 4 bases, with 20 bases sitting between them. The CDR3 length is 17 residues. DNA for the CDR3: TGTGCCAGCAGCCAATCGGTCGGGGGTATCCTTTCCTATGGCTACACCTTC. Residues: CASSQSVGGILSYGYTF.

The chain joins TRBV6-2 or TRBV6-3 to TRBJ1-2; D is perhaps TRBD1 (5 bases). Deletions cut 7 bases from V and 3 bases from J, with 12 bases between. Germline V gene lookup returns CDR1 MNHEY and CDR2 SVGEGT. There are 13 residues in the CDR3. CDR3 loop: CASNLGTDYGYTF. In DNA form, the CDR3 reads TGTGCCAGCAACCTTGGGACTGACTATGGCTACACCTTC.

This clonotype has a handful of counts. This chain joins TRBV4-3 and TRBJ2-7; D is perhaps TRBD1 or TRBD2 (6 bases each). The CDR3 extends over 16 amino acids. Trimming took off 0 bases at V and 4 bases at J, with 16 bases between the two ends. Germline CDR1 reads LGHNA; CDR2 reads YSLEER. Here the CDR3 DNA reads TGCGCCAGCAGCCAAGATTTCGGGGGCTCGGGGTACGAGCAGTACTTC. As protein: CASSQDFGGSGYEQYF.

This clonotype has only a few counts. The chain is built from TRBV12-3 or TRBV12-4 and TRBJ2-7, with unresolved D. The CDR3 is made up of 13 amino acids. Trimming took 3 bases from V and 3 from J, leaving 9 bases between them. CDR3 DNA: TGTGCCAGCAGTTTGAGTCCTTTCTACGAGCAGTACTTC. Its protein is CASSLSPFYEQYF.

This clonotype was counted a few times. The rearrangement uses TRBV7-2 and TRBJ2-3; 12 bases align to TRBD2. The CDR3 totals 16 residues. Germline values: CDR1 SGHTA, CDR2 FQGNSA. V lost 2 bases, J lost 1 base, and 1 base stayed unmatched. Written as DNA, the CDR3 is TGTGCCAGCAGCTTACCTAGCGGGGGGGGCACAGATACGCAGTATTTT. Amino acid sequence: CASSLPSGGGTDTQYF. Supplemented by reference TRBV7-2 and TRBJ2-3, the full variable domain reads GAGVSQSPSNKVTEKGKDVELRCDPISGHTALYWYRQSLGQGLEFLIYFQGNSAPDKSGLPSDRFSAERTGGSVSTLTIQRTQQEDSAVYLCASSLPSGGGTDTQYFGPGTRLTVL.

The rearrangement links TRBV5-1 to TRBJ2-1; 9 bases map to TRBD2. The V and J ends lost 0 bases and 4 bases, in that order; junction bases with no gene match: 5. The germline gives CDR1 SGHRS, CDR2 YFSETQ. The CDR3 covers 16 residues. The CDR3 reads CASSLGSSGNYNEQFF. The CDR3 DNA reads as TGCGCCAGCAGCTTGGGGTCTAGCGGGAATTACAATGAGCAGTTCTTC.

This clonotype has ten or more counts. The rearrangement links TRBV20-1 to TRBJ2-1; 14 nucleotides match TRBD2. V was clipped by 2 bases and J by 7 bases; unmatched bases: 7. The germline CDR1 and CDR2 sequences are DFQATT and SNEGSKA (reference sequence). CDR3 length: 16 amino acids. The CDR3 here is CSARFPGLAGVNEQFF. CDR3 DNA: TGCAGTGCTAGATTTCCGGGACTAGCGGGAGTAAATGAGCAGTTCTTC.

V gene TRBV11-2 combines with J gene TRBJ2-3; 9 bases line up with TRBD2. The V gene end was trimmed by 7 bases and the J gene end by 3 bases; junction bases not matched to a gene: 11. Germline CDR1 and CDR2: SGHAT and FQNNGV. The CDR3 consists of 16 residues. The CDR3 DNA is TGTGCCAGCACCATCGGGGGCGGGGGGGCGACAGATACGCAGTATTTT. It encodes CASTIGGGGATDTQYF.

This clonotype was found a few times. The chain employs TRBV10-3 and TRBJ2-7; D not resolved. V lost 0 bases, J lost 10 bases, and 16 bases lay in between. The CDR3 has 14 residues. Germline V gives CDR1 ENHRY, CDR2 SYGVKD. CDR3 amino acids: CAISESQAATEQYF. The DNA of the CDR3 is TGTGCCATCAGTGAGTCGCAGGCCGCTACGGAACAGTACTTC.

The chain has TRBV7-3 and TRBJ2-1; TRBD2 aligns across 8 bases. Trimming at V came to 5 bases and at J to 6 bases, leaving 9 bases not matched to a gene. CDR3 length: 15 residues. Per germline, CDR1 SGHTA and CDR2 FQGTGA. CDR3 coding DNA: TGTGCCAGCAGCCCCCGTGCGGGAGGAGTCAATGAGCAGTTCTTC. Amino acid sequence: CASSPRAGGVNEQFF.

This clonotype was seen ten or more times. Sequence at one end of the junction differs from germline and may be a read error. The chain recombines TRBV5-1 with TRBJ1-2, with TRBD1 identical over 8 bases. This CDR3 is built from 13 residues. Germline V gene data show CDR1 as SGHRS and CDR2 as YFSETQ. CDR3 region: CASSAGQGYGYTF. The CDR3 DNA reads as TGTGCCAGCTCAGCCGGACAGGGCTATGGCTACACCTTC.

The table lists this clonotype with a few counts. This chain uses TRBV3-1 with TRBJ1-1; D is perhaps TRBD1 (6 bases). V was clipped by 5 bases and J by 5 bases, with 15 bases between them. Germline loops: CDR1 LGHDT, CDR2 YNNKEL (reference sequence). This CDR3 has 14 amino acids. In nucleotides, the CDR3 is TGTGCCAGCAGCACGTCGCTGAGGGGGACTGAAGCTTTCTTT. This codes for CASSTSLRGTEAFF.

The chain is built from TRBV11-2 and TRBJ1-1; possibly TRBD1 for D (5 bases). The germline V and J ends were trimmed by 8 bases and 3 bases, with 13 bases remaining between them. Germline CDR1 and CDR2: SGHAT and FQNNGV. The CDR3 has 13 amino acids. In DNA form, the CDR3 reads TGTGCCAGCTGGCCGGGGGAGCACACTGAAGCTTTCTTT. Amino acids: CASWPGEHTEAFF.

In this sample, this clonotype turned up a few times. DNA for the CDR3: TGTGCCAGCAGTGCCAGCGGGAGCAGAGCCTACAATGAGCAGTTCTTC. It codes for CASSASGSRAYNEQFF. This sequence joins TRBV6-1 and TRBJ2-1; 8 bases line up with TRBD2. J was trimmed by 2 bases and V by 4 bases; bases with no gene match: 7. Germline V gene lookup returns CDR1 MNHNS and CDR2 SASEGT. CDR3 size: 16 residues.

V gene TRBV20-1 combines with J gene TRBJ2-4; TRBD2 matches 8 bases. Germline CDR1 is DFQATT and CDR2 is SNEGSKA (reference sequence). The CDR3 contains 18 residues. The trim removed 1 base at V and 0 bases at J, leaving 11 bases unmatched. The CDR3 sequence is CSARGVAGPLLAKNIQYF. For the CDR3, the DNA is TGCAGTGCTAGAGGGGTAGCGGGGCCCCTTTTAGCCAAAAACATTCAGTACTTC.

The table lists this clonotype with a few counts. The genes are TRBV12-3 or TRBV12-4 and TRBJ1-3; D gene ambiguous. V lost 6 bases to trimming and J lost 0 bases, with 18 bases between them. The CDR3 loop spans 17 amino acids. The CDR3 DNA sequence: TGTGCCAGCAGCCCTAGAAGCCAGCTCCGCTCTGGAAACACCATATATTTT. Its protein product is CASSPRSQLRSGNTIYF.

There are a few counts of this clonotype. The CDR3: CSASKGRSNEAFF. The CDR3 DNA is TGCAGTGCTAGTAAGGGGCGGTCTAATGAAGCTTTCTTT. V and J are TRBV20-1 and TRBJ1-1, with D possibly matching TRBD1 (5 bases). There are 13 residues in the CDR3. The V end was cut by 3 bases, the J end by 7 bases, with 15 bases between. CDR1 is DFQATT, CDR2 SNEGSKA, per germline (reference sequence).

The sample holds a few counts of this clonotype. J is TRBJ2-5 and V is TRBV15, with D hard to call. The germline V gene has CDR1 LNHNV and CDR2 YYDKDF (reference sequence). V lost 1 base and J 7 bases, leaving 19 bases between the germline ends. CDR3 length equals 16 residues. CDR3 sequence reads: CATSRVEGPTPMTQYF. In nucleotides, the CDR3 is TGTGCCACCAGCAGAGTGGAAGGGCCAACCCCTATGACCCAGTACTTC. Looking up the rest from reference TRBV15 and TRBJ2-5 gives the full variable domain: DAMVIQNPRYQVTQFGKPVTLSCSQTLNHNVMYWYQQKSSQAPKLLFHYYDKDFNNEADTPDNFQSRRPNTSFCFLDIRSPGLGDTAMYLCATSRVEGPTPMTQYFGPGTRLLVL.

This clonotype was counted only a few times. The chain links TRBV5-1 to TRBJ1-5; 12 nucleotides line up with TRBD1. Per germline, CDR1 SGHRS and CDR2 YFSETQ. The V gene end was trimmed by 3 bases and the J gene end by 7 bases; junction bases not matched to a gene: 2. The CDR3 consists of 14 residues. This CDR3 is CASSSGTGGQPQHF. For the CDR3, the DNA is TGCGCCAGCAGCTCCGGGACAGGGGGCCAGCCCCAGCATTTT.

This clonotype was counted only a few times. This chain uses TRBV5-1 with TRBJ1-5, with D perhaps TRBD1 (6 bases). Germline V CDR1 and CDR2: SGHRS, YFSETQ. The CDR3 covers 15 residues. Trimming left V 0 bases short and J 4 bases short, with 11 bases between. CDR3 DNA: TGCGCCAGCAGCTTGGATGACAGGACTAATCAGCCCCAGCATTTT. It translates to CASSLDDRTNQPQHF.